Below are 9 T cell receptor beta chains sequenced from a single sample in a study of cytomegalovirus exposure and HLA in healthy donors. PCR employed 60 Vbeta and 13 Jbeta primers. The table came from immunoSEQ multiplex PCR; TCRdb's copy has only in-frame clones and leaves some out. The data hold about 170,000 clones, with 70% to 85% observed a single time. What was sequenced was PBMCs. Every receptor here comes from a woman in her 30s in good health and CMV-seropositive.

The chain couples TRBV6-1 to TRBJ2-7, with a tentative D call TRBD2 (6 bases). CDR3 size: 14 residues. Trimming shortened V by 6 bases and J by 0 bases, and 12 bases separated the two germline ends. From germline, CDR1 is MNHNS and CDR2 SASEGT. The CDR3 coding sequence is TGTGCCAGCAGACCTAGGGACTTCTCCTACGAGCAGTACTTC. Its protein product is CASRPRDFSYEQYF.

The count of this clone is one. This rearrangement joins TRBV18 to TRBJ2-7; a weak D match, TRBD2 (6 bases). V was cut by 0 bases and J by 0 bases, with 12 bases left in between. CDR3 length: 16 amino acids. The germline V gene encodes CDR1 KGHSH and CDR2 LQKENI. The DNA of the CDR3 is TGTGCCAGCTCACCACCGGAGGGACCGAACTCCTACGAGCAGTACTTC. It yields the protein CASSPPEGPNSYEQYF.

J is TRBJ2-1 and V is TRBV4-1; 10 bases are shared with TRBD2. Germline assignment: CDR1 MGHRA and CDR2 YSYEKL. This CDR3 is built from 19 residues. V lost 5 bases to trimming and J lost 0 bases; unmatched junction nucleotides: 13. CDR3 in DNA: TGCGCCAGCAGCAAGACTAGCGGGTACTTAGGTAGCTCCTACAATGAGCAGTTCTTC. Translating it yields CASSKTSGYLGSSYNEQFF.

The rearrangement links TRBV30 to TRBJ1-1; D remains unclear. The CDR3 totals 12 residues. V shed 4 bases and J shed 5 bases, with 11 bases lying between them. Germline V gene lookup returns CDR1 GTSNPN and CDR2 SVGIG (reference sequence). CDR3 amino acids: CAWIRVGTEAFF. Here the CDR3 DNA reads TGTGCCTGGATCCGGGTTGGAACTGAAGCTTTCTTT.

This clone was picked up one time. V and J are TRBV5-6 and TRBJ1-5, with 10 bases fitting TRBD1. V lost 5 bases, J lost 4 bases, and 6 bases stayed unmatched. The CDR3 is 15 amino acids. The germline V gene encodes CDR1 SGHDT and CDR2 YYEEEE. CDR3 loop: CASRRQGAYNQPQHF. The CDR3 DNA sequence: TGTGCCAGCAGACGACAGGGGGCATATAATCAGCCCCAGCATTTT. The complete variable domain, with remaining parts taken from reference TRBV5-6 and TRBJ1-5, reads DAGVTQSPTHLIKTRGQQVTLRCSPKSGHDTVSWYQQALGQGPQFIFQYYEEEERQRGNFPDRFSGHQFPNYSSELNVNALLLGDSALYLCASRRQGAYNQPQHFGDGTRLSIL.

This rearrangement joins TRBV13 to TRBJ2-3; 8 nucleotides agree with TRBD1. V gave up 4 bases and J gave up 1 base; unmatched junction bases: 1. The CDR3 length is 14 residues. From germline, CDR1 is PRHDT and CDR2 FYEKMQ (reference sequence). The CDR3 region has the DNA TGTGCCAGCAGCTCGGGACAGGGCACAGATACGCAGTATTTT. It yields the protein CASSSGQGTDTQYF.

This chain joins TRBV5-1 and TRBJ2-7; 8 positions agree with TRBD2. Looked up from germline, CDR1 is SGHRS and CDR2 is YFSETQ. This CDR3 is 15 amino acids long. V shed 0 bases and J 3 bases; nucleotides not matched to a gene: 5. The CDR3 here is CASSLVRGGVYEQYF. The CDR3 coding sequence is TGCGCCAGCAGCTTGGTTCGGGGGGGGGTCTACGAGCAGTACTTC. Full variable domain (rest looked up from reference TRBV5-1 and TRBJ2-7): KAGVTQTPRYLIKTRGQQVTLSCSPISGHRSVSWYQQTPGQGLQFLFEYFSETQRNKGNFPGRFSGRQFSNSRSEMNVSTLELGDSALYLCASSLVRGGVYEQYFGPGTRLTVT.

The chain is built from TRBV15 and TRBJ2-7; 7 bases align to TRBD2. The trim removed 5 bases at V and 7 bases at J, leaving 5 bases unmatched. From germline, CDR1 is LNHNV and CDR2 YYDKDF (reference sequence). There are 12 residues in the CDR3. CDR3 amino acids: CATSPGGREQYF. CDR3 nucleotide sequence: TGTGCCACCAGCCCGGGGGGTAGGGAGCAGTACTTC.

The rearrangement uses TRBV7-8 and TRBJ1-1, with a possible D match to TRBD1 (6 bases). Per germline, CDR1 SGHVS and CDR2 FQNEAQ. V dropped 4 bases and J dropped 1 base, with 19 bases sitting between them. The CDR3 is 17 amino acids. In nucleotides, the CDR3 is TGTGCCAGCAGCTGGGGGGGCGGATCGTTAGCGAACACTGAAGCTTTCTTT. Its translation is CASSWGGGSLANTEAFF.